A selection of T cell receptor beta chains follows, all from one sample in a study of regulatory T cells in long-lasting Graves disease. One entry per CDR3 protein results from TCRdb running MiXCR on the multiplex PCR reads. The sample lists over 400,000 distinct CDR3 sequences, about 15% seen once, with approximately 17% in the top ten. The data also belong to a second study, concerning T cells in Graves' hyperthyroidism and ophthalmopathy.

Sequences were derived from peripheral blood mononuclear cells (PBMCs), sampled at new diagnosis, from a patient treated with antithyroid drugs. The receptors were sampled from a woman in her forties or fifties with Graves disease. Each CDR3 is given with its conserved first and last residue. Each record gives: V gene, D gene, clone size, J gene, CDR3 protein, CDR3 DNA. D genes are given only for firm matches. Some rows have no size entry. The others give once, few or many, or a class for an expanded clone.

V gene: TRBV9
D gene: TRBD1
clone size: many
J gene: TRBJ1-6
CDR3 protein: CASSVSGGVHSPLHF
CDR3 DNA: TGTGCCAGCAGCGTTTCAGGGGGCGTTCATTCACCCCTCCACTTT

V gene: TRBV28
D gene: TRBD1
clone size: many
J gene: TRBJ1-5
CDR3 protein: CASSLPGTGGWSNQPQHF
CDR3 DNA: TGTGCCAGCAGTCTACCCGGGACAGGGGGCTGGAGCAATCAGCCCCAGCATTTT

V gene: TRBV28
D gene: -
clone size: -
J gene: TRBJ2-2
CDR3 protein: CASGVEGGGGELFF
CDR3 DNA: TGTGCCAGCGGGGTCGAGGGTGGGGGCGGGGAGCTGTTTTTT

V gene: TRBV24-1
D gene: -
clone size: -
J gene: TRBJ1-3
CDR3 protein: CATSDSGAGNTIYF
CDR3 DNA: TGTGCCACCAGTGATTCAGGGGCTGGAAACACCATATATTTT

V gene: TRBV2
D gene: -
clone size: many
J gene: TRBJ1-5
CDR3 protein: CASRATGKEGNQPQHF
CDR3 DNA: TGTGCCAGCAGAGCAACAGGGAAGGAAGGCAATCAGCCCCAGCATTTT

V gene: TRBV28
D gene: TRBD1
clone size: many
J gene: TRBJ1-5
CDR3 protein: CASRSSGQLNQPQHF
CDR3 DNA: TGTGCCAGCAGGAGCTCGGGACAGCTCAATCAGCCCCAGCATTTT

V gene: TRBV11-2
D gene: TRBD2
clone size: many
J gene: TRBJ2-7
CDR3 protein: CASSLEWEGTYEQYF
CDR3 DNA: TGTGCCAGCAGCTTAGAATGGGAGGGGACCTACGAGCAGTACTTC

V gene: TRBV29-1
D gene: -
clone size: many
J gene: TRBJ2-5
CDR3 protein: CSVEGPHRRTRETQYF
CDR3 DNA: TGCAGCGTTGAAGGGCCCCACCGTCGGACGCGAGAGACCCAGTACTTC

V gene: TRBV28
D gene: TRBD1
clone size: many
J gene: TRBJ1-1
CDR3 protein: CASSHRGGRTEAFF
CDR3 DNA: TGTGCCAGCAGCCACAGGGGAGGTAGGACTGAAGCTTTCTTT

V gene: TRBV3-1
D gene: TRBD2
clone size: many
J gene: TRBJ2-1
CDR3 protein: CASSQGLASFNEQFF
CDR3 DNA: TGTGCCAGCAGCCAGGGACTAGCTTCTTTCAATGAGCAGTTCTTC

V gene: TRBV11-2
D gene: TRBD2
clone size: many
J gene: TRBJ2-7
CDR3 protein: CASSLDGLAGVPSYEQYF
CDR3 DNA: TGTGCCAGCAGCTTAGATGGCCTAGCGGGAGTACCGTCCTACGAGCAGTACTTC

V gene: TRBV29-1
D gene: -
clone size: many
J gene: TRBJ2-5
CDR3 protein: CSVKDSGETQYF
CDR3 DNA: TGCAGCGTGAAGGACAGCGGAGAGACCCAGTACTTC

V gene: TRBV5-4
D gene: -
clone size: -
J gene: TRBJ1-1
CDR3 protein: CTSSLQGPGGTEAFF
CDR3 DNA: TGTACCAGCAGCTTACAGGGCCCCGGGGGCACTGAAGCTTTCTTT

V gene: TRBV9
D gene: -
clone size: few
J gene: TRBJ2-1
CDR3 protein: CASSVGGTSYNEQFF
CDR3 DNA: TGTGCCAGCAGCGTAGGAGGGACCTCCTACAATGAGCAGTTCTTC

V gene: TRBV18
D gene: -
clone size: -
J gene: TRBJ1-5
CDR3 protein: CASSPQRGANNQPQHF
CDR3 DNA: TGTGCCAGCTCACCACAACGAGGGGCCAACAATCAGCCCCAGCATTTT

V gene: TRBV28
D gene: -
clone size: few
J gene: TRBJ2-3
CDR3 protein: CASRGTATDTQYF
CDR3 DNA: TGTGCCAGCAGGGGGACTGCCACAGATACGCAGTATTTT

V gene: TRBV4-1
D gene: -
clone size: -
J gene: TRBJ2-7
CDR3 protein: CASSQGYPHPGYEQYF
CDR3 DNA: TGCGCCAGCAGCCAAGGGTATCCCCACCCGGGTTACGAGCAGTACTTC

V gene: TRBV6-1
D gene: TRBD1
clone size: many
J gene: TRBJ1-1
CDR3 protein: CATSTGYKNTEAFF
CDR3 DNA: TGTGCCACCTCGACAGGGTATAAGAACACTGAAGCTTTCTTT

V gene: TRBV12-3/TRBV12-4
D gene: -
clone size: many
J gene: TRBJ2-3
CDR3 protein: CASSLTRGADTQYF
CDR3 DNA: TGTGCCAGCAGTTTAACAAGGGGGGCAGATACGCAGTATTTT

V gene: TRBV4-2
D gene: TRBD2
clone size: few
J gene: TRBJ2-3
CDR3 protein: CASSPVTSGTDTQYF
CDR3 DNA: TGTGCCAGCAGCCCAGTGACTAGCGGCACAGATACGCAGTATTTT

V gene: TRBV2
D gene: TRBD1
clone size: -
J gene: TRBJ2-5
CDR3 protein: CASSAQGLWWETQYF
CDR3 DNA: TGTGCCAGCAGTGCACAGGGGTTGTGGTGGGAGACCCAGTACTTC

V gene: TRBV19
D gene: TRBD1
clone size: few
J gene: TRBJ2-3
CDR3 protein: CASRGTGTDTQYF
CDR3 DNA: TGTGCCAGCAGGGGGACAGGGACAGATACGCAGTATTTT

V gene: TRBV11-3
D gene: -
clone size: many
J gene: TRBJ2-7
CDR3 protein: CASSPRGDSYEQYF
CDR3 DNA: TGTGCCAGCAGCCCGAGGGGGGACTCCTACGAGCAGTACTTC

V gene: TRBV19
D gene: -
clone size: many
J gene: TRBJ1-3
CDR3 protein: CASSPIFSGNTIYF
CDR3 DNA: TGTGCCAGTAGTCCGATCTTCTCTGGAAACACCATATATTTT

V gene: TRBV7-9
D gene: -
clone size: many
J gene: TRBJ1-4
CDR3 protein: CASSSWTARDEKLFF
CDR3 DNA: TGTGCCAGCAGCTCATGGACCGCCAGAGATGAAAAACTGTTTTTT

V gene: TRBV3-1
D gene: -
clone size: few
J gene: TRBJ1-1
CDR3 protein: CASSSHGGNTEAFF
CDR3 DNA: TGTGCCAGCAGCTCCCATGGGGGAAACACTGAAGCTTTCTTT

V gene: TRBV19
D gene: TRBD2
clone size: many
J gene: TRBJ2-7
CDR3 protein: CASSIGSGTVYEQYF
CDR3 DNA: TGTGCCAGTAGTATAGGTAGCGGGACCGTCTACGAGCAGTACTTC

V gene: TRBV28
D gene: TRBD1
clone size: few
J gene: TRBJ2-3
CDR3 protein: CASSPFLGQGPDTQYF
CDR3 DNA: TGTGCCAGCAGCCCCTTTTTGGGACAGGGCCCAGATACGCAGTATTTT

V gene: TRBV9
D gene: -
clone size: -
J gene: TRBJ2-3
CDR3 protein: CASSSERISTDTQYF
CDR3 DNA: TGTGCCAGCAGCTCGGAGAGAATTAGCACAGATACGCAGTATTTT

V gene: TRBV7-6
D gene: -
clone size: many
J gene: TRBJ1-1
CDR3 protein: CASSPTHMNTEAFF
CDR3 DNA: TGTGCCAGCAGCCCTACACATATGAACACTGAAGCTTTCTTT

V gene: TRBV27
D gene: -
clone size: -
J gene: TRBJ1-5
CDR3 protein: CASSLQAGAGSQPQHF
CDR3 DNA: TGTGCCAGCAGTTTACAGGCAGGGGCTGGGAGTCAGCCCCAGCATTTT

V gene: TRBV27
D gene: TRBD1
clone size: few
J gene: TRBJ2-7
CDR3 protein: CASSLTGQGSEQYF
CDR3 DNA: TGTGCCAGCAGTTTAACGGGACAGGGGAGCGAGCAGTACTTC

V gene: TRBV20-1
D gene: -
clone size: many
J gene: TRBJ2-7
CDR3 protein: CSAREQAPHDEQYF
CDR3 DNA: TGCAGTGCTAGAGAGCAGGCCCCCCATGACGAGCAGTACTTC

V gene: TRBV19
D gene: -
clone size: -
J gene: TRBJ2-2
CDR3 protein: CASSPTRNGELFF
CDR3 DNA: TGTGCCAGTAGCCCTACACGTAACGGGGAGCTGTTTTTT

V gene: TRBV2
D gene: TRBD1
clone size: many
J gene: TRBJ2-2
CDR3 protein: CASSGTGGMSYGELFF
CDR3 DNA: TGTGCCAGCAGTGGGACAGGGGGTATGTCGTACGGGGAGCTGTTTTTT

V gene: TRBV28
D gene: TRBD2
clone size: many
J gene: TRBJ2-1
CDR3 protein: CASSQTSGGTYNEQFF
CDR3 DNA: TGTGCCAGCAGCCAGACTAGCGGGGGAACTTACAATGAGCAGTTCTTC

V gene: TRBV5-1
D gene: TRBD1
clone size: many
J gene: TRBJ1-4
CDR3 protein: CASSLGQGAVSEKLFF
CDR3 DNA: TGCGCCAGCAGCTTGGGGCAGGGGGCTGTCAGTGAAAAACTGTTTTTT

V gene: TRBV7-3
D gene: -
clone size: few
J gene: TRBJ2-3
CDR3 protein: CASSLNPGVVDTQYF
CDR3 DNA: TGTGCCAGCAGCTTAAATCCGGGAGTAGTAGATACGCAGTATTTT

V gene: TRBV5-1
D gene: TRBD1
clone size: few
J gene: TRBJ2-7
CDR3 protein: CASSLGTGDGYEQYF
CDR3 DNA: TGCGCCAGCAGCCTAGGGACAGGGGATGGCTACGAGCAGTACTTC

V gene: TRBV3-1
D gene: TRBD2
clone size: many
J gene: TRBJ2-1
CDR3 protein: CASSPASGGNNEQFF
CDR3 DNA: TGTGCCAGCAGCCCGGCTAGCGGGGGGAACAATGAGCAGTTCTTC

V gene: TRBV28
D gene: -
clone size: many
J gene: TRBJ2-5
CDR3 protein: CASTEQGGETQYF
CDR3 DNA: TGTGCCAGCACCGAGCAGGGTGGTGAGACCCAGTACTTC

V gene: TRBV9
D gene: -
clone size: few
J gene: TRBJ1-2
CDR3 protein: CASSGRVYGYTF
CDR3 DNA: TGTGCCAGCAGCGGCAGGGTCTATGGCTACACCTTC

V gene: TRBV5-1
D gene: -
clone size: many
J gene: TRBJ2-1
CDR3 protein: CASSLRYSYNEQFF
CDR3 DNA: TGCGCCAGCAGCTTGCGGTACTCCTACAATGAGCAGTTCTTC

V gene: TRBV20-1
D gene: -
clone size: few
J gene: TRBJ2-4
CDR3 protein: CSAREGAVGIQYF
CDR3 DNA: TGCAGTGCTAGAGAGGGGGCAGTCGGCATTCAGTACTTC

V gene: TRBV3-1
D gene: -
clone size: few
J gene: TRBJ1-3
CDR3 protein: CASSQAPSGSGNTIYF
CDR3 DNA: TGTGCCAGCAGCCAAGCCCCCAGTGGCTCTGGAAACACCATATATTTT

V gene: TRBV28
D gene: TRBD2
clone size: many
J gene: TRBJ2-7
CDR3 protein: CASTLAGTSQGEQYF
CDR3 DNA: TGTGCCAGCACCCTTGCCGGGACTAGTCAAGGGGAGCAGTACTTC

V gene: TRBV28
D gene: -
clone size: few
J gene: TRBJ2-3
CDR3 protein: CASSSASGTNTDTQYF
CDR3 DNA: TGTGCCAGCAGTTCCGCAAGTGGGACAAACACAGATACGCAGTATTTT

V gene: TRBV7-9
D gene: TRBD1
clone size: many
J gene: TRBJ2-2
CDR3 protein: CASRFLGAGTGHTGELFF
CDR3 DNA: TGTGCCAGCAGATTCTTAGGTGCCGGGACAGGACACACCGGGGAGCTGTTTTTT

V gene: TRBV18
D gene: -
clone size: many
J gene: TRBJ2-1
CDR3 protein: CASSPVGALYNEQFF
CDR3 DNA: TGTGCCAGCTCACCGGTGGGGGCCCTATACAATGAGCAGTTCTTC

V gene: TRBV18
D gene: TRBD1
clone size: -
J gene: TRBJ2-3
CDR3 protein: CASSTMQGATDTQYF
CDR3 DNA: TGTGCCAGCTCAACAATGCAGGGGGCTACAGATACGCAGTATTTT

V gene: TRBV12-3/TRBV12-4
D gene: -
clone size: many
J gene: TRBJ2-1
CDR3 protein: CASSFTEGNEQFF
CDR3 DNA: TGTGCCAGCAGTTTTACGGAGGGCAATGAGCAGTTCTTC

V gene: TRBV3-1
D gene: -
clone size: few
J gene: TRBJ1-3
CDR3 protein: CASSYTYSSGNTIYF
CDR3 DNA: TGTGCCAGCAGCTATACTTACAGCTCTGGAAACACCATATATTTT

V gene: TRBV11-2
D gene: -
clone size: many
J gene: TRBJ2-1
CDR3 protein: CASSPGLGASGDEQFF
CDR3 DNA: TGTGCCAGCAGCCCCGGCCTTGGGGCCTCGGGGGACGAGCAGTTCTTC

V gene: TRBV2
D gene: -
clone size: many
J gene: TRBJ1-6
CDR3 protein: CASRKESDNSPLHF
CDR3 DNA: TGTGCCAGTAGGAAGGAGAGTGATAATTCACCCCTCCACTTT

V gene: TRBV2
D gene: TRBD2
clone size: many
J gene: TRBJ2-3
CDR3 protein: CASSTGASGSTDTQYF
CDR3 DNA: TGTGCCAGCAGTACGGGGGCTAGCGGGAGCACAGATACGCAGTATTTT

V gene: TRBV30
D gene: -
clone size: few
J gene: TRBJ2-2
CDR3 protein: CAWSGLLGELFF
CDR3 DNA: TGTGCCTGGAGTGGTCTATTGGGGGAGCTGTTTTTT

V gene: TRBV10-1
D gene: -
clone size: few
J gene: TRBJ2-1
CDR3 protein: CASSESRNLYNEQFF
CDR3 DNA: TGCGCCAGCAGTGAGAGCCGCAACCTCTACAATGAGCAGTTCTTC

V gene: TRBV24-1
D gene: -
clone size: many
J gene: TRBJ1-2
CDR3 protein: CATSDPLGPEGYGYTF
CDR3 DNA: TGTGCCACCAGTGATCCCCTGGGACCTGAAGGGTATGGCTACACCTTC

V gene: TRBV10-3
D gene: TRBD2
clone size: -
J gene: TRBJ2-1
CDR3 protein: CAISEFSAGGNNEQFF
CDR3 DNA: TGTGCCATCAGTGAGTTTAGCGCGGGAGGAAACAATGAGCAGTTCTTC